The T cell receptor (beta chain) described here comes from a study of CD8 T cells in Susac syndrome (dated by TCRdb to 2018 to 2020). Study-wide context: Repertoire sequencing was used to test whether CD8+ T cell activation and differentiation in Susac syndrome was antigen driven. The study compared CD8+ T cell repertoire clonality among 12 healthy donors, 14 Susac syndrome patients and about 16 multiple sclerosis patients. Paper-wide results and their limitations: The number of individuals in the TCR sequencing and HLA analysis was recognized as being relatively small.

RNA was extracted using the RNeasy kit, and roughly 0.5 to 1 microgram was reverse transcribed with random hexamers. TCR beta CDR3 regions were amplified with the immunoSEQ multiplex PCR assay covering 54 Vbeta and 13 Jbeta segments. To correct PCR amplification bias, a synthetic template baseline was used for both primer optimization and computational correction. As for the authors' bioinformatics: Only productive sequences were kept, with reads annotated to V, D and J genes according to IMGT and analyzed in immunoSEQ Analyzer. Clonality was calculated as one minus the Shannon entropy normalized by log2 of the number of productive unique sequences. Public and private clones were assessed among the 100 most prevalent clones of each patient and control. A clone was defined as Susac-specific if it was absent from the healthy and MS cohorts, from over a thousand published viral clones and from other ImmuneACCESS disease sequences. TCRdb cleaned the public reads at Q25 with fastp, built clones with MiXCR and kept in-frame beta chains. Every distinct CDR3 protein forms one entry, paired with its most common genes and DNA. In this record, the V and J calls reflect TCRdb's handling and not the investigators' own analysis. Present in this sample are under 550,000 distinct CDR3 sequences, 85% to 90% of which were seen just once. The top ten constitute under 0.15% of the sample.

High-throughput TCR beta sequencing profiled peripheral blood CD8+ and CD4+ T cells from healthy donors, Susac syndrome patients and multiple sclerosis patients. The multiple sclerosis controls were treatment-naive patients who had stable or active relapsing-remitting disease and met the revised McDonald criteria. CD8+ TEMRA cells were enriched by FACS, while bulk CD8+ and CD4+ T cells were purified by magnetic negative isolation. Blood was drawn into EDTA tubes, processed within 24 hours, and PBMCs were isolated by density gradient centrifugation. PBMCs intended for TCR sequencing were cryopreserved in liquid nitrogen and thawed later in a water bath at 37 degrees C. A purity of at least 90% was achieved for sorted or isolated CD4+, CD8+ and CD8+ TEMRA cells. About this clonotype itself: Its antigen target is currently unknown. One base away there is no much larger clone; base qualities are not given.

Deletion took 4 bases off V and 1 base off J, with a span of 20 bases between the germline ends. The germline V gene sets CDR1 to SGHDT and CDR2 to YYEEEE. Including the terminal cysteine and phenylalanine, the CDR3 comprises 17 residues. The read is trimmed to its CDR3 DNA, 51 bases read in frame from base 1. The sequenced sample was CD8+ T cells from PBMCs. The receptor comes from a human donor with multiple sclerosis. The rearrangement combines TRBV5-6 with TRBJ2-5, and perhaps TRBD2 as D gene, on 6 matching bases. The bases read TGTGCCAGCAGCCTGCCCGGTGAAGCGGGCCTCCAAGAGACCCAGTACTTC. Its product reads: CASSLPGEAGLQETQYF.